The entry below gives a single T cell receptor (beta chain) sequence along with its context. Its antigen is as yet unknown. The authors ran the assay at deep level. The repertoire was sequenced with immunoSEQ multiplex PCR; TCRdb's copy has only in-frame clones and lacks some. Among 450,000 to 650,000 clones listed, around 78% were seen once. Germline V gives CDR1 MNHEY, CDR2 SVGAGI. The V gene lost 6 bases and the J gene lost 0 bases, with 12 bases spanning the gap. This CDR3 has 15 amino acids. Donors were Caucasian adults residing in Nashville, Tennessee, USA. The data originate from a study of shared clonotypes between healthy human individuals. Overall study results and limits: The sampled material consisted only of blood, and tissue repertoires are likely to differ.

This sequence was found in a woman aged 40 to 50 in good health. Some clones in this sample may be carry-over from other donors' samples. The V gene is TRBV6-5, the J gene TRBJ1-3; D is uncertain. Input material: PBMCs. The CDR3 region is CASRSGRISGNTIYF. CDR3 nucleotide sequence: TGTGCCAGCAGATCAGGACGGATCTCTGGAAACACCATATATTTT.